This T cell receptor beta chain was recovered during a study of cytomegalovirus exposure and HLA in healthy donors. Study results and limitations: Confirmation in vitro established that a few CMV-associated chains were specific for CMV antigens. Reports credit the classifier with highly specific, highly sensitive diagnosis of cytomegalovirus status.

60 Vbeta and 13 Jbeta primers were used in PCR. TCRdb keeps only in-frame clones here, not all; method: immunoSEQ multiplex PCR. The sample lists 150,000 to 200,000 clones; roughly four fifths were seen once. The count of this clone is one. Antigen unknown. The CDR3 consists of 15 residues. Trimming took off 4 bases at V and 2 bases at J, with 10 bases between the two ends. Germline V gene data show CDR1 as SGHNT and CDR2 as YYREEE (reference sequence). Sequenced input: PBMCs. The sequence was obtained from a woman between 50 and 59 years old in good health and CMV-seropositive. The chain links TRBV5-4 to TRBJ2-6, with D possibly being TRBD1 (5 bases). CDR3 region: CASSPQETGANVLTF. CDR3 bases: TGTGCCAGCAGCCCACAGGAGACTGGGGCCAACGTCCTGACTTTC.